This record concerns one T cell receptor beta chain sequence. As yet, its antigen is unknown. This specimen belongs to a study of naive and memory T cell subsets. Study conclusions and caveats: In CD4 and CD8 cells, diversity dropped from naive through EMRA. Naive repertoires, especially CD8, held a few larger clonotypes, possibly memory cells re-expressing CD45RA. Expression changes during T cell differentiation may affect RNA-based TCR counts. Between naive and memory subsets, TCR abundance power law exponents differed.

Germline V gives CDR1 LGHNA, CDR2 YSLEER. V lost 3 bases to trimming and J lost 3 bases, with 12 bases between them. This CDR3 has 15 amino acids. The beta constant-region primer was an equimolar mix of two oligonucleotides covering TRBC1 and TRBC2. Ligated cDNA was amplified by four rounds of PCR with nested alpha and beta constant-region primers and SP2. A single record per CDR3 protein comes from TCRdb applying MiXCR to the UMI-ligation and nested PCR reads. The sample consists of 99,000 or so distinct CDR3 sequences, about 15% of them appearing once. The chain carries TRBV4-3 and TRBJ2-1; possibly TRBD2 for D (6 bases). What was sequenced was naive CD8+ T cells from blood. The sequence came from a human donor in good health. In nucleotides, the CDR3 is TGCGCCAGCAGCCAGTACACGGGGGACTACAATGAGCAGTTCTTC. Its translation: CASSQYTGDYNEQFF.